Sequencing of this TCR beta chain was carried out in a study of prognosis after radiotherapy for stage I lung cancer. CDR3 of TCR beta was amplified from genomic DNA via a two-round multiplex PCR. First-round PCR, the initial amplification, used primers specific to each TRBV and TRBJ gene. TCRdb fed the multiplex PCR reads into MiXCR, producing one record per CDR3 protein. Seen here are fewer than 20,000 distinct CDR3 sequences, around two fifths observed once, and the top ten hold around two fifths. By sample share, this clonotype is medium-sized (0.01 to 0.1%). Germline trimming cut 7 bases from V and 4 bases from J; bases unmatched to any gene: 9. CDR1 SGHRS and CDR2 YFSETQ come from the germline V gene. The CDR3 sequence is 14 residues long.

The source of this sequence is a donor aged 50 or older with non-small cell lung cancer. The chain employs TRBV5-1 and TRBJ2-3, with 7 bases identical to TRBD2. The sample in question was PBMCs, obtained before or after stereotactic body radiation therapy (not recorded which). This chain's CDR3 is CASLRGGSSDTQYF. Here the CDR3 DNA reads TGCGCCAGCCTGCGTGGCGGGAGTTCAGATACGCAGTATTTT.